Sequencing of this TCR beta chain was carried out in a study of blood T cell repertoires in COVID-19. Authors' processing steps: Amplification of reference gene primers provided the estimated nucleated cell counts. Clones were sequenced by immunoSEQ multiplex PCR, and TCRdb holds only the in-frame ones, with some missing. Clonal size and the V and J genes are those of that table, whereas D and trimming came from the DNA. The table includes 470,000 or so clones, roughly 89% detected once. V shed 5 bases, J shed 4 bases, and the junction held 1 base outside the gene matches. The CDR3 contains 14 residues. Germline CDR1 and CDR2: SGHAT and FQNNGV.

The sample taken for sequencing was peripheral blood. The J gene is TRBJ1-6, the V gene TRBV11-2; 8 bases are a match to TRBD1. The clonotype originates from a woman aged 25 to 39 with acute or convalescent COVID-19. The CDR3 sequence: CASSDRGYNSPLHF. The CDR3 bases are TGTGCCAGCAGCGACAGGGGTTATAATTCACCCCTCCACTTT.